This T cell receptor (beta chain) emerged from a study of blood T cell repertoires in COVID-19. Overall study context: The analysed material was cDNA or gDNA that came from T cells, B-cell-depleted T cells, or PBMCs.

Source study methods: From reference gene primer amplification, estimates of nucleated cell counts were derived. The repertoire was sequenced with immunoSEQ multiplex PCR; TCRdb's copy has only in-frame clones and lacks some. The DNA gave D and trimming, while V, J and clone size come from that table. The table records 120,000 to 150,000 clones, about 83% of them present only once. Germline CDR1 and CDR2: LNHDA and SQIVND (reference sequence). Unmatched junction bases numbered 13, after V lost 5 bases and J lost 0 bases. There are 19 residues in the CDR3. The clonotype was recovered from a man aged 45-65 years with acute or convalescent COVID-19. Material for sequencing was peripheral blood. The J gene is TRBJ2-2, the V gene TRBV19; TRBD1 aligns across 9 bases. The CDR3 is CASSAPRTGDPANTGELFF. DNA for the CDR3: TGTGCCAGTAGTGCCCCTAGGACAGGGGACCCCGCGAACACCGGGGAGCTGTTTTTT.